These 4 T cell receptor beta chains came from one sample sequenced in a study of Ad26.COV2.S vaccination and SARS-CoV-2 variants. Sequencing was performed with immunoSEQ multiplex PCR; in TCRdb, only in-frame clones are kept and a portion is missing. The repertoire holds over 90,000 clones, with about 78% as singletons. This specimen was peripheral blood, taken after recovery from COVID-19. The receptors originated from a human donor who had recovered from COVID-19.

Of note for this clone: Distinct nucleotide sequences in the sample also encode this CDR3. The chain has TRBV11-2 and TRBJ2-5; TRBD2 agrees at 12 bases. Germline lookup yields CDR1 SGHAT and CDR2 FQNNGV. V gave up 6 bases and J gave up 5 bases; unmatched junction bases: 7. The CDR3 loop spans 15 amino acids. DNA of the CDR3: TGTGCCAGCAGTCTTCTAGCGGGGGGGCTCGAGACCCAGTACTTC. This sequence encodes CASSLLAGGLETQYF.

The chain joins TRBV19 to TRBJ2-2, with 7 bases identical to TRBD1. Germline V gives CDR1 LNHDA, CDR2 SQIVND (reference sequence). V lost 7 bases to trimming and J lost 6 bases; unmatched junction nucleotides: 8. CDR3 length equals 14 residues. CDR3 amino acids: CASNPRQGSGELFF. The DNA of the CDR3 is TGTGCCAGTAACCCCCGACAGGGTTCCGGGGAGCTGTTTTTT.

The genes are TRBV28 and TRBJ2-3; no reliable D call. Trimming stripped 9 bases from V and 2 bases from J, with 12 bases between. The CDR3 totals 13 residues. The germline V gene encodes CDR1 MDHEN and CDR2 SYDVKM. CDR3 DNA sequence: TGTGCCAGTTGTGGACCTGACACAGATACGCAGTATTTT. Amino acid sequence: CASCGPDTDTQYF.

V usage is TRBV7-9 and J usage is TRBJ1-2, with D uncertain. V shed 5 bases and J shed 2 bases, with 12 bases lying between them. The CDR3 runs to 14 residues. CDR1 and CDR2 (germline): SEHNR, FQNEAQ (reference sequence). The CDR3 loop reads CASSPPGLNYGYTF. The CDR3 DNA follows: TGTGCCAGCAGCCCCCCCGGGCTGAACTATGGCTACACCTTC.